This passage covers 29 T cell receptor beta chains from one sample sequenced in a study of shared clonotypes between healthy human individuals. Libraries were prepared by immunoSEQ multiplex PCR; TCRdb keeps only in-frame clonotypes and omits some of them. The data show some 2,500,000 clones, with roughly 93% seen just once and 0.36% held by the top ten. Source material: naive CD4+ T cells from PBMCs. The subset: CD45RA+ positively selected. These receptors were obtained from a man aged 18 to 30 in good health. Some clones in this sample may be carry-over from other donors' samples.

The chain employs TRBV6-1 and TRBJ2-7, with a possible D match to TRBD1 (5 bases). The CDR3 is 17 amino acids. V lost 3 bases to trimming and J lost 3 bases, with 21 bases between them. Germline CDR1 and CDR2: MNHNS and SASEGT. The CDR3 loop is CASSEEKFSRVGYEQYF. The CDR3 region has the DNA TGTGCCAGCAGTGAGGAGAAATTCAGCAGGGTCGGCTACGAGCAGTACTTC.

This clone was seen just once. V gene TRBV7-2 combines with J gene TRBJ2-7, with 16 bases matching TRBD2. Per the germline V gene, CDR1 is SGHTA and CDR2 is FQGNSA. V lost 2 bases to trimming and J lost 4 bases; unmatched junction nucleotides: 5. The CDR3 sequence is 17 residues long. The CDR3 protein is CASSLLGLAGGPYEQYF. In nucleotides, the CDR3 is TGTGCCAGCAGCTTACTGGGACTAGCGGGAGGGCCTTACGAGCAGTACTTC.

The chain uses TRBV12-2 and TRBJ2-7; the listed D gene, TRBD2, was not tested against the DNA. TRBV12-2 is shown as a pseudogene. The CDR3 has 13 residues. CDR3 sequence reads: CASRLAGGYEQYF. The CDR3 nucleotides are TGTGCAAGTCGCTTAGCGGGGGGCTACGAGCAGTACTTC.

The CDR3 loop reads CASSPPRGSGANVLTF. The CDR3, as DNA: TGTGCCAGCAGCCCGCCGCGTGGCTCTGGGGCCAACGTCCTGACTTTC. The rearrangement links TRBV11-2 to TRBJ2-6; unclear D gene. The CDR3 contains 16 residues. Trimming took off 5 bases at V and 0 bases at J, with 11 bases between the two ends. Germline lookup yields CDR1 SGHAT and CDR2 FQNNGV.

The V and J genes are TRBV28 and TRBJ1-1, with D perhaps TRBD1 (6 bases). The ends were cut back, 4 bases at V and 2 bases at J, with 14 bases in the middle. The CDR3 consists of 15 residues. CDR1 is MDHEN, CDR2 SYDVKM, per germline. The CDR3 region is CASSSYGGPNTEAFF. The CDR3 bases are TGTGCCAGCAGTTCGTACGGGGGCCCAAACACTGAAGCTTTCTTT.

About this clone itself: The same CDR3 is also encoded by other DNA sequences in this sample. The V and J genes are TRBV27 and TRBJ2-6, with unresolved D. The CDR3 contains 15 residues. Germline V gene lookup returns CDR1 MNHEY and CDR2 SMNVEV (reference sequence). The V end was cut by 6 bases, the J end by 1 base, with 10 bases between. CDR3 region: CASSFLGSGANVLTF. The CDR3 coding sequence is TGTGCCAGCAGCTTTTTGGGGTCTGGGGCCAACGTCCTGACTTTC.

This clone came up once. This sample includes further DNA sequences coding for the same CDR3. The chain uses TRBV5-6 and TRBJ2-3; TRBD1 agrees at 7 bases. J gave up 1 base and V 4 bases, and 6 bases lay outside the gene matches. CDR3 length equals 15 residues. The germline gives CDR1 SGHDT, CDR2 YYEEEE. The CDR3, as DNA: TGTGCCAGCAGCCCAAGGGACAGAGGCACAGATACGCAGTATTTT. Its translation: CASSPRDRGTDTQYF.

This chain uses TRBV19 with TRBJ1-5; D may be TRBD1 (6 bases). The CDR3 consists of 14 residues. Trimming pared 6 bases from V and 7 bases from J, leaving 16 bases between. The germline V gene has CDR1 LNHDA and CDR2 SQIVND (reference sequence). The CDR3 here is CASSQGGGRQPQHF. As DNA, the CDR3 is TGTGCCAGTAGCCAAGGGGGGGGCAGACAGCCCCAGCATTTT.

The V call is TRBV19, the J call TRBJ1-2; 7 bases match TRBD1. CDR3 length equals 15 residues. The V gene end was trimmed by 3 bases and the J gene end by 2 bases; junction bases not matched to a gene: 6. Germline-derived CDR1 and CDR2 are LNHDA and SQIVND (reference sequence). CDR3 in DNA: TGTGCCAGTAGTATCTTACCACAGGGGAACTATGGCTACACCTTC. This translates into CASSILPQGNYGYTF.

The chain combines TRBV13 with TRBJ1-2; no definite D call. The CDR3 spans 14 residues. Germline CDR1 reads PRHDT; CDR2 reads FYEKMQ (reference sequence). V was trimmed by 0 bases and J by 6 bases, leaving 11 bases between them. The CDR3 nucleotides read TGTGCCAGCAGCTTAGGTCTTAACGGAAATGGCTACACCTTC. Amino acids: CASSLGLNGNGYTF.

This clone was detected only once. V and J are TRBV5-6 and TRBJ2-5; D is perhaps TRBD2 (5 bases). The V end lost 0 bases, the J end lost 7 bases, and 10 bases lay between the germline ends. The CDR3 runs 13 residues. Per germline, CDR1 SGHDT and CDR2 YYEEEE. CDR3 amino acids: CASSLVGRGTQYF. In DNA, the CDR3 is TGTGCCAGCAGCTTGGTTGGTCGGGGGACCCAGTACTTC.

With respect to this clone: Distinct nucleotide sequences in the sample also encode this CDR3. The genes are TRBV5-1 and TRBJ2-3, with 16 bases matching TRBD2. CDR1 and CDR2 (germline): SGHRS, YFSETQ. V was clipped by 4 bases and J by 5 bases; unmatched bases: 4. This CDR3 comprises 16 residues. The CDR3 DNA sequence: TGCGCCAGCAGCCTGGGACTAGCGGGAGGGCAAGATACGCAGTATTTT. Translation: CASSLGLAGGQDTQYF.

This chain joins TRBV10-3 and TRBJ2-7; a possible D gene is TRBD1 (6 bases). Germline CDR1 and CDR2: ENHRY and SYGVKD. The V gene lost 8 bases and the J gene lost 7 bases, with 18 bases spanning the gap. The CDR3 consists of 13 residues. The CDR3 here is CAIADSKGGEQYF. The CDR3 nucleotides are TGTGCCATCGCCGATTCCAAAGGGGGTGAGCAGTACTTC.

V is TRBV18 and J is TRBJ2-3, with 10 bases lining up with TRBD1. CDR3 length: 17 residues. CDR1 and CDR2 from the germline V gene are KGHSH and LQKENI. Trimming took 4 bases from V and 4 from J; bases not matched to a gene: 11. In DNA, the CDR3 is TGTGCCAGCTCACAAAGACAGGGGGCAGTAGGGTCAGATACGCAGTATTTT. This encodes CASSQRQGAVGSDTQYF.

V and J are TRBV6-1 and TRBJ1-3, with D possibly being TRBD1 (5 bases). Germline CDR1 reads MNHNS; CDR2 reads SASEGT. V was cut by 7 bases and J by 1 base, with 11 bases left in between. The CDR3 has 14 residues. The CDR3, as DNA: TGTGCCAGCAAAATGGGGGGGTCTGGAAACACCATATATTTT. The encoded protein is CASKMGGSGNTIYF.

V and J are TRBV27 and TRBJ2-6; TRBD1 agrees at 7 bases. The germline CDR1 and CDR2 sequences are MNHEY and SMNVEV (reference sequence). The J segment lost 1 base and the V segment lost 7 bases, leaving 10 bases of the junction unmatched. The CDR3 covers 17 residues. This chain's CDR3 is CASTSRQGASGANVLTF. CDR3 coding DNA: TGTGCCAGCACTTCGCGACAGGGCGCTTCTGGGGCCAACGTCCTGACTTTC.

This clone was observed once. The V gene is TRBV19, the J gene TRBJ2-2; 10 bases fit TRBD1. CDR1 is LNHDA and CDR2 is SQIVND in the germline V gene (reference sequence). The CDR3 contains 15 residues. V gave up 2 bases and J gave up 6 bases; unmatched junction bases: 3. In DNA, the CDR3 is TGTGCCAGTAGTATAAGAGGACAGGGGGCCGGGGAGCTGTTTTTT. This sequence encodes CASSIRGQGAGELFF.

CDR3 nucleotide sequence: TGCGCCAGCAGCTTGTACCGGGACCAGCCCTACAATGAGCAGTTCTTC. Translated: CASSLYRDQPYNEQFF. The chain has TRBV5-1 and TRBJ2-1; perhaps D is TRBD1 or TRBD2 (5 bases each). This CDR3 is built from 16 residues. The ends were cut back, 1 base at V and 2 bases at J, with 13 bases in the middle. The germline gives CDR1 SGHRS, CDR2 YFSETQ.

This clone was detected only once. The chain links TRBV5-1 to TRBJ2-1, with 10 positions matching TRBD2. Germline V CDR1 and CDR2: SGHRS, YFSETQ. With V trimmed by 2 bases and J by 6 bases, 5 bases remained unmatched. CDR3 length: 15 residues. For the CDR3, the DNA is TGCGCCAGCAGCTTTGGGACTAGCGCGTCCAATGAGCAGTTCTTC. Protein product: CASSFGTSASNEQFF.

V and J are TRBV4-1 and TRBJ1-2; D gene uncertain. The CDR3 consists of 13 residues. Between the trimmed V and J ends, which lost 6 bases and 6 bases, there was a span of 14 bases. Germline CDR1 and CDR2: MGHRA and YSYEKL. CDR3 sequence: CASRAGPVDGYTF. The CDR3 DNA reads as TGCGCCAGCAGGGCTGGCCCGGTCGATGGCTACACCTTC.

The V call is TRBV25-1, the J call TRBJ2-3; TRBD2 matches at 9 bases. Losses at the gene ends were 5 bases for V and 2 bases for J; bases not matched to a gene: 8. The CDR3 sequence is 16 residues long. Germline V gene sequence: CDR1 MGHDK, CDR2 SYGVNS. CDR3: CASSTRLADTTDTQYF. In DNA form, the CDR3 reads TGTGCCAGCAGTACGCGACTAGCGGACACCACAGATACGCAGTATTTT.

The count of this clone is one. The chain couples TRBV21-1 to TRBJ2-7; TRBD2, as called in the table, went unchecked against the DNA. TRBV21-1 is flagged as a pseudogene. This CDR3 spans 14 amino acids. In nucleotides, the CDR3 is TGTGCCAGGGTGGGACTAGCGGGATCCTACGAGCAGTACTTC. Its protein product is CARVGLAGSYEQYF.

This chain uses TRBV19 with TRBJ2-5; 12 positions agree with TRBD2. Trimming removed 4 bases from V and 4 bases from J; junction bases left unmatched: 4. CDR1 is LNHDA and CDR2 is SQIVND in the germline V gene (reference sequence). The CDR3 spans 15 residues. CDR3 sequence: CASSTASGRGETQYF. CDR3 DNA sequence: TGTGCCAGTAGTACGGCTAGCGGGAGGGGAGAGACCCAGTACTTC.

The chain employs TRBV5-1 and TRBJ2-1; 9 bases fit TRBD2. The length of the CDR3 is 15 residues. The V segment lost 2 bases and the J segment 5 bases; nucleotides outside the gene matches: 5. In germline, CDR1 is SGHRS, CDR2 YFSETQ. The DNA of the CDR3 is TGCGCCAGCAGCTTCTCAGGCGGGAGGGACAATGAGCAGTTCTTC. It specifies CASSFSGGRDNEQFF.

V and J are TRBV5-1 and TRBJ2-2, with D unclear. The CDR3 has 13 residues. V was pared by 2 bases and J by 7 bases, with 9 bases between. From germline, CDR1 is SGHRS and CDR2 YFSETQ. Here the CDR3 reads CASSFDLSGELFF. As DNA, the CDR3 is TGCGCCAGCAGCTTTGACCTAAGCGGGGAGCTGTTTTTT.

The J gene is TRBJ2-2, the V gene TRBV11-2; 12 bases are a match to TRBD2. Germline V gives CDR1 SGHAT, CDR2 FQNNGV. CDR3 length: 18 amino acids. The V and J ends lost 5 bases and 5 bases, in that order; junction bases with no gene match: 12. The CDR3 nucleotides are TGTGCCAGCAGCCCTAAATACCTAGCGGGAGGGCGGACCGGGGAGCTGTTTTTT. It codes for CASSPKYLAGGRTGELFF. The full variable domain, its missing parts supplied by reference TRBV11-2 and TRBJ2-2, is EAGVAQSPRYKIIEKRQSVAFWCNPISGHATLYWYQQILGQGPKLLIQFQNNGVVDDSQLPKDRFSAERLKGVDSTLKIQPAKLEDSAVYLCASSPKYLAGGRTGELFFGEGSRLTVL.

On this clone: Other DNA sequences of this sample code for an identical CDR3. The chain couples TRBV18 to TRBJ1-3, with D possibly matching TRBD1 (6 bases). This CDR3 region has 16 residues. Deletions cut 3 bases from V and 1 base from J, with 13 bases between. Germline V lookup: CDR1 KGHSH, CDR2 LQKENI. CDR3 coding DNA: TGTGCCAGCTCACCCGGGGGCCGCCGTTCTGGAAACACCATATATTTT. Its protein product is CASSPGGRRSGNTIYF.

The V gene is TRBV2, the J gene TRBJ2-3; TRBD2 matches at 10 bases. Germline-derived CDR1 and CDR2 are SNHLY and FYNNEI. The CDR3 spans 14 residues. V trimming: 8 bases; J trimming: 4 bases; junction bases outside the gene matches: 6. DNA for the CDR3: TGTGCCAGCCATCCTAGCGGGAGTTCAGATACGCAGTATTTT. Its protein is CASHPSGSSDTQYF. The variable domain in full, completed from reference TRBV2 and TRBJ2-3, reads EPEVTQTPSHQVTQMGQEVILRCVPISNHLYFYWYRQILGQKVEFLVSFYNNEISEKSEIFDDQFSVERPDGSNFTLKIRSTKLEDSAMYFCASHPSGSSDTQYFGPGTRLTVL.

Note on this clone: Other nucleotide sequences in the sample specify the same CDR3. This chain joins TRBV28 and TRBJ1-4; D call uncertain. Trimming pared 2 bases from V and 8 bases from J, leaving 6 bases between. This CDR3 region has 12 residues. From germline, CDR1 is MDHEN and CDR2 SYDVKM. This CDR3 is CASSLVGEKLFF. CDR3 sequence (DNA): TGTGCCAGCAGTTTAGTGGGGGAAAAACTGTTTTTT.